One sample yielded the 9 T cell receptor beta chains listed below, sequenced in a study of T cell repertoires in cytomegalovirus infection. These receptors' targets are unknown. From the reads, TCRdb called clonotypes with MiXCR, one entry per CDR3 protein. This table holds roughly 860,000 distinct CDR3 sequences, less than 35% found once. The sequences come from cultured CD8+ T cells from PBMCs, collected from culture after CMV antigen stimulation. These receptor sequences come from a human donor in good health (CMV status not recorded). Some clones in this sample may be carry-over from other donors' samples.

The sample holds a few counts of this clonotype. The V gene is TRBV7-9, the J gene TRBJ2-2; D uncertain. Germline CDR1 reads SEHNR; CDR2 reads FQNEAQ (reference sequence). Trimming took off 5 bases at V and 1 base at J, with 14 bases between the two ends. CDR3 length: 16 residues. CDR3 in DNA: TGTGCCAGCAGCCCCGGGCTAGGGCTGAACACCGGGGAGCTGTTTTTT. It codes for CASSPGLGLNTGELFF.

The genes are TRBV7-9 and TRBJ2-4, with D unclear. Germline V gene data show CDR1 as SEHNR and CDR2 as FQNEAQ (reference sequence). Trimming stripped 1 base from V and 3 bases from J, with 13 bases between. The CDR3 covers 16 residues. CDR3 DNA: TGTGCCAGCAGCTTAGTAGATAAGGATTACAAAAACATTCAGTACTTC. Its translation is CASSLVDKDYKNIQYF.

This clonotype came up a few times. The V gene is TRBV7-9, the J gene TRBJ2-1; D may be TRBD1 (6 bases). The CDR3 covers 16 residues. The V gene lost 5 bases and the J gene lost 6 bases, with 20 bases spanning the gap. The germline CDR1 and CDR2 sequences are SEHNR and FQNEAQ (reference sequence). The CDR3 sequence is CASSTGRDTPGNEQFF. CDR3 DNA sequence: TGTGCCAGCAGCACCGGCCGGGACACCCCCGGCAATGAGCAGTTCTTC.

V usage is TRBV9 and J usage is TRBJ2-1; D gene ambiguous. The CDR3 spans 13 residues. Trimming pared 0 bases from V and 2 bases from J, leaving 3 bases between. CDR1 is SGDLS and CDR2 is YYNGEE in the germline V gene. The CDR3 DNA is TGTGCCAGCAGCGTAGCTGCCTACAATGAGCAGTTCTTC. Translation: CASSVAAYNEQFF. The whole variable domain, filled in from reference TRBV9 and TRBJ2-1, reads DSGVTQTPKHLITATGQRVTLRCSPRSGDLSVYWYQQSLDQGLQFLIQYYNGEERAKGNILERFSAQQFPDLHSELNLSSLELGDSALYFCASSVAAYNEQFFGPGTRLTVL.

This clonotype was counted at least ten times. The genes are TRBV7-6 and TRBJ1-3; maybe TRBD1 (5 bases). CDR3 size: 15 residues. V was trimmed by 1 base and J by 2 bases, leaving 9 bases between them. Germline assignment: CDR1 SGHVS and CDR2 FNYEAQ. CDR3 nucleotides: TGTGCCAGCAGCTTAGGGCCGACAGCTGGAAACACCATATATTTT. Translating it yields CASSLGPTAGNTIYF.

The V and J genes are TRBV4-1 and TRBJ1-1; D gene unclear. CDR1 and CDR2 (germline): MGHRA, YSYEKL. V was pared by 4 bases and J by 3 bases, with 12 bases between. This CDR3 comprises 14 residues. CDR3 sequence reads: CASSPGVGDTEAFF. Written as DNA, the CDR3 is TGCGCCAGCAGCCCGGGAGTTGGGGACACTGAAGCTTTCTTT.

This rearrangement joins TRBV5-4 to TRBJ2-3; D remains ambiguous. Germline values: CDR1 SGHNT, CDR2 YYREEE (reference sequence). This CDR3 spans 15 amino acids. V gave up 4 bases and J gave up 0 bases, with 12 bases separating them. In nucleotides, the CDR3 is TGTGCCAGCAGCCCACCTTCGACTAGCACAGATACGCAGTATTTT. Translating it yields CASSPPSTSTDTQYF.

The rearrangement links TRBV4-1 to TRBJ2-5; 7 nucleotides line up with TRBD2. V was clipped by 3 bases and J by 2 bases; unmatched bases: 6. The CDR3 consists of 15 residues. Germline CDR1 reads MGHRA; CDR2 reads YSYEKL. The CDR3 sequence: CASSQGGRQQETQYF. In DNA form, the CDR3 reads TGCGCCAGCAGCCAGGGGGGGAGACAGCAAGAGACCCAGTACTTC.

Of note for this clonotype: Being one base from a much bigger clone, this may be a read error. The chain couples TRBV7-2 to TRBJ1-1; D gene uncertain. There are 13 residues in the CDR3. Germline CDR1 is SGHTA and CDR2 is FQGNSA. CDR3 in amino acids: CASSLWAGIEALF. The CDR3 DNA reads TGTGCCAGCAGCTTGTGGGCAGGAATAGAAGCTTTGTTT.